The entry below describes one TCR beta chain. CDR3 length equals 15 residues. Germline V gene sequence: CDR1 SEHNR, CDR2 FQNEAQ (reference sequence). V was shortened by 2 bases and J by 6 bases, with 17 bases between the two germline ends. These data come from a study of cytomegalovirus exposure and HLA in healthy donors. On the study more broadly: As an earlier analysis found, around 200 million T cells yielded 100 million to 130 million unique TCR beta sequences.

13 Jbeta primers and 60 Vbeta primers were used for the PCR. TCRdb keeps only in-frame clones here, not all; method: immunoSEQ multiplex PCR. The sample spans over 90,000 clones; the ten largest clones claim roughly 3.5%. This sequence joins TRBV7-9 and TRBJ2-7; D possibly corresponds to TRBD1 (8 bases). The sample consisted of PBMCs. The TCR sequence derives from a man aged 35-49 years in good health and CMV-seronegative. The CDR3 loop reads CASSLFLTGEGEQYF. The CDR3 region has the DNA TGTGCCAGCAGCTTATTCTTGACAGGGGAGGGCGAGCAGTACTTC. Full variable domain (rest looked up from reference TRBV7-9 and TRBJ2-7): DTGVSQNPRHKITKRGQNVTFRCDPISEHNRLYWYRQTLGQGPEFLTYFQNEAQLEKSRLLSDRFSAERPKGSFSTLEIQRTEQGDSAMYLCASSLFLTGEGEQYFGPGTRLTVT.